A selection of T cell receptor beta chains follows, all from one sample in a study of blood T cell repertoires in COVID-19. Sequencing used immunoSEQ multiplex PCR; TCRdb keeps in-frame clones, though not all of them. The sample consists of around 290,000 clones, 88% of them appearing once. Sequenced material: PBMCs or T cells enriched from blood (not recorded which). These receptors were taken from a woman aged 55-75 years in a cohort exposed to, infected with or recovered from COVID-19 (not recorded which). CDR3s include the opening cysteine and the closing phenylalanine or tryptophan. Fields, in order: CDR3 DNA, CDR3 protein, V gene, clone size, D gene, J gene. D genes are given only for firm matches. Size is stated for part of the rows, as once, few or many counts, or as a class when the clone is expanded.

TGTGCCAGCTCACCGGGACAGGGGTGGGGGAGCAATCAGCCCCAGCATTTT	CASSPGQGWGSNQPQHF	TRBV18	NA	TRBD1	TRBJ1-5
TGTGCCAGTAGTATCCGTAGGGGGACAAGCCGGGACAGGATCTCTGGAAACACCATATATTTT	CASSIRRGTSRDRISGNTIYF	TRBV19	NA	TRBD1	TRBJ1-3
TGTGCCAGCTCACCACCGTCTAGCCGCCGCACAGATACGCAGTATTTT	CASSPPSSRRTDTQYF	TRBV18	NA	NA	TRBJ2-3
TGTGCCAGCAGCCCAGGGGGGTCTGGCTACACCTTC	CASSPGGSGYTF	TRBV7-2	NA	TRBD1	TRBJ1-2
TGTGCCAGCAGCGCCCGCTCCGGGACAACCACAGATACGCAGTATTTT	CASSARSGTTTDTQYF	TRBV9	once	NA	TRBJ2-3
TGTGCCAGCAGCCCCCCGGGACTAGCGGGAGTAAAGACAGATACGCAGTATTTT	CASSPPGLAGVKTDTQYF	TRBV3-1/TRBV3-2	NA	TRBD2	TRBJ2-3
TGTGCCAGCAGCCAAGAATTCGTCTACGAGCAGTACTTC	CASSQEFVYEQYF	TRBV4-2	NA	NA	TRBJ2-7
TGCGCCAGCAGAGGGACACAAGAGACCCAGTACTTC	CASRGTQETQYF	TRBV5-1	NA	NA	TRBJ2-5
TGTGCCAGCAGCCTTCGGACGGGAAGCTCCTACAATGAGCAGTTCTTC	CASSLRTGSSYNEQFF	TRBV3-1/TRBV3-2	few	NA	TRBJ2-1
TGTGCCAGCAGCGTAGCTAAAGGGCAGGGGGGCTACAATGAGCAGTTCTTC	CASSVAKGQGGYNEQFF	TRBV9	NA	NA	TRBJ2-1
TGTGCCAGCAGATCAATCTTACAGGGGAAAAAAAACTATGGCTACACCTTC	CASRSILQGKKNYGYTF	TRBV27	NA	TRBD1	TRBJ1-2
TGTGCCAGCAGACCCCTACAACAGAGAAACTATGGCTACACCTTC	CASRPLQQRNYGYTF	TRBV6-5	NA	NA	TRBJ1-2
TGTGCCAGCAGCCTCACAGTTTACAATGAGCAGTTCTTC	CASSLTVYNEQFF	TRBV4-2	NA	NA	TRBJ2-1
TGTGCCAGCAGTGAACGCCTAGCGGGAGGCCCCAGGGGGGAGCAGTTCTTC	CASSERLAGGPRGEQFF	TRBV25-1	NA	TRBD2	TRBJ2-1
TGCGCCAGCAGTCAATCGCAGGGTAGGAGCACAGATACGCAGTATTTT	CASSQSQGRSTDTQYF	TRBV23-1	NA	NA	TRBJ2-3
TGTGCCACCGCGAGGGACAGGGACCCCGGGGAGCTGTTTTTT	CATARDRDPGELFF	TRBV19	NA	TRBD1	TRBJ2-2
TGTGCCTCCAACAGGGGCCTCTCCTATAATTCACCCCTCCACTTT	CASNRGLSYNSPLHF	TRBV30	NA	TRBD1	TRBJ1-6
TGTGCCAGCAGTTCACGACAGGGCTATGGCTACACCTTC	CASSSRQGYGYTF	TRBV6-5	NA	TRBD1	TRBJ1-2
TGTGCCAGCAGTGTGGGACAGGGGATGGGTTTAGAGACCCAGTACTTC	CASSVGQGMGLETQYF	TRBV6-2/TRBV6-3	few	TRBD1	TRBJ2-5
TGTGCCAGCAGTTACCAACCGGACAGTGGCACCGGGGAGCTGTTTTTT	CASSYQPDSGTGELFF	TRBV6-5	NA	NA	TRBJ2-2
TGCGCCAGCAGCCAAGAAACAGGGGGGAACTCCTACGAGCAGTACTTC	CASSQETGGNSYEQYF	TRBV4-3	NA	TRBD1	TRBJ2-7
TGTGCCACCAGCAGATCCCCCCTTCCCTACGAGCAGTACTTC	CATSRSPLPYEQYF	TRBV15	NA	NA	TRBJ2-7
TGTGCCAGCAGGCTATCCATGAACACTGAAGCTTTCTTT	CASRLSMNTEAFF	TRBV6-5	NA	NA	TRBJ1-1
TGTGCCAGCAGTTCACAGGGTACCTATGGCTACACCTTC	CASSSQGTYGYTF	TRBV6-2/TRBV6-3	NA	NA	TRBJ1-2
TGTGCCAGCAGTTTACGGTCGGACCTGGGCAGGGGGCTAAGGGGCTACACCTTC	CASSLRSDLGRGLRGYTF	TRBV27	NA	TRBD1	TRBJ1-2
TGTGCCAGCAGTTTATTCCAGGGCGAGTACCAAGAGACCCAGTACTTC	CASSLFQGEYQETQYF	TRBV27	NA	NA	TRBJ2-5
TGCAGCGTTGAGAGATCCTCCGGGACTAGCGGGAATCACGAGCAGTACTTC	CSVERSSGTSGNHEQYF	TRBV29-1	NA	TRBD2	TRBJ2-7
TGTGCCTGGAGGGCAGCGGGAGGTCACGATGAGCAGTTCTTC	CAWRAAGGHDEQFF	TRBV30	few	TRBD2	TRBJ2-1
TGCGCCAGCAGTCAATCGGGCCGGGAGACCCAGTACTTC	CASSQSGRETQYF	TRBV23-1	NA	NA	TRBJ2-5
TGTGCCAGCAGTCCAGGACAGAGCGCCTCTGGAAACACCATATATTTT	CASSPGQSASGNTIYF	TRBV7-9	once	NA	TRBJ1-3
TGTGCCAGCAGTAACGGACAGGGGGCTACCTACGAGCAGTACTTC	CASSNGQGATYEQYF	TRBV6-6	NA	TRBD1	TRBJ2-7
TGTGCCAGCAGTTACAGGTGGGACAGGGGCTATGGCTACACCTTC	CASSYRWDRGYGYTF	TRBV6-5	NA	TRBD1	TRBJ1-2
TGTGCCAGTAGTATCCTTGGGACAGAGAACACTGAAGCTTTCTTT	CASSILGTENTEAFF	TRBV19	NA	TRBD1	TRBJ1-1
TGTGCCAGCAGCCTGGACAGCTCCTACAATGAGCAGTTCTTC	CASSLDSSYNEQFF	TRBV11-2	NA	NA	TRBJ2-1
TGTGCCAGCAGCCAAGTCCCAGGGGCGTGGGAAAAACTGTTTTTT	CASSQVPGAWEKLFF	TRBV3-1/TRBV3-2	NA	NA	TRBJ1-4
TGTGCCAGCAGTCGCCGCAGGGACACTGAAGCTTTCTTT	CASSRRRDTEAFF	TRBV6-2/TRBV6-3	NA	NA	TRBJ1-1
TGTGCCAGCAGCTTGGACAGGGGGCAGAATCAGCCCCAGCATTTT	CASSLDRGQNQPQHF	TRBV7-9	NA	TRBD1	TRBJ1-5
TGTGCCACCAGCAGAGATTCGGCGGGACGTGGCTACACCTTC	CATSRDSAGRGYTF	TRBV15	NA	NA	TRBJ1-2
TGTGCCAGCAGCCTCGATGGGAGAGGGGAGCAGTACTTC	CASSLDGRGEQYF	TRBV7-3	NA	NA	TRBJ2-7
TGTGCCAGCAGTTACTCCCAGGGGGGCTACACTGAAGCTTTCTTT	CASSYSQGGYTEAFF	TRBV6-5	NA	TRBD1	TRBJ1-1
TGTGCCAGCAGCTACACAGGGTCCTCTGGAAACACCATATATTTT	CASSYTGSSGNTIYF	TRBV11-2	NA	NA	TRBJ1-3
TGTGCCAGTAGTTTACAGGGGGTCACCTACAATGAGCAGTTCTTC	CASSLQGVTYNEQFF	TRBV19	NA	TRBD1	TRBJ2-1
TGTGCCAGCAGTTCCATGACAGGGACCGGGGCCAACGTCCTGACTTTC	CASSSMTGTGANVLTF	TRBV27	NA	TRBD1	TRBJ2-6